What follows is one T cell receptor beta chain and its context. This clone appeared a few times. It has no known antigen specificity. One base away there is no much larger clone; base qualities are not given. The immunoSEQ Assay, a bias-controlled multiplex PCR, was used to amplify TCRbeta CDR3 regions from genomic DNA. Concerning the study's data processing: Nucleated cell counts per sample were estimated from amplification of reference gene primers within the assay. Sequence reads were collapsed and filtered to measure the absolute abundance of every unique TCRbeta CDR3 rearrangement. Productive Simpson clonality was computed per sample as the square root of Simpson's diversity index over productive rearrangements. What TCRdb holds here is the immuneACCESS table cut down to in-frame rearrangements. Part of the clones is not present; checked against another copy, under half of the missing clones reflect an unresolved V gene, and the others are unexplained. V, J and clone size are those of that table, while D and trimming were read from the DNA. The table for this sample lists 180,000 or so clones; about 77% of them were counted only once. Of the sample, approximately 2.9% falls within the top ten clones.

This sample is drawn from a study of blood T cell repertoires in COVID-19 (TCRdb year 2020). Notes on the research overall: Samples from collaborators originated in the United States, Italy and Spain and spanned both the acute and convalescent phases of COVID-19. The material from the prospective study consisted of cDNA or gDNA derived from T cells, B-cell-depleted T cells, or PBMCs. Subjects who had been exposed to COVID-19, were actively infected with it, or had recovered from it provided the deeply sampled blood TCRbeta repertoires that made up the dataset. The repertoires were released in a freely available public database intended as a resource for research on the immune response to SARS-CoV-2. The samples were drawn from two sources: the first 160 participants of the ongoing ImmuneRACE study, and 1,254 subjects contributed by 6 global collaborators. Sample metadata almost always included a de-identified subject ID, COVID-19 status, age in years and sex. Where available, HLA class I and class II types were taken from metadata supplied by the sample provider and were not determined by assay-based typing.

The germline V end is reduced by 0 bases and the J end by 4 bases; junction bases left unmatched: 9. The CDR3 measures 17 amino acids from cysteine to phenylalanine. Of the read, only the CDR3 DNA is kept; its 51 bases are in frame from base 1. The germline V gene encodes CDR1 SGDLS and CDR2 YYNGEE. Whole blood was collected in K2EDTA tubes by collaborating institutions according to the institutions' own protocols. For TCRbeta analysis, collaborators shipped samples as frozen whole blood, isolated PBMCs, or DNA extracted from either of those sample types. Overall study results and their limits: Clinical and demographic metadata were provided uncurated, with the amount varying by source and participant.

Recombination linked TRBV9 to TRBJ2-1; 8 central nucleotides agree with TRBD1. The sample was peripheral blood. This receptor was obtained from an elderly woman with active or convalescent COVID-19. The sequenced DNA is TGTGCCAGCAGCGTAGACTTCAGGGGGCTTGGGTACAATGAGCAGTTCTTC. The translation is CASSVDFRGLGYNEQFF.